Following are 11 T cell receptor beta chains from one sample sequenced in a study of early T cells in non-severe SARS-CoV-2 infection. Each CDR3 protein gets one entry after TCRdb re-called the 5' RACE reads with MiXCR. The table records 100,000 to 150,000 distinct CDR3 sequences, more than 13% of them present only once. The sequenced sample was whole blood. The receptors shown here come from an adult who was a healthcare worker with PCR-confirmed SARS-CoV-2 infection or an uninfected control (not recorded which).

V and J are TRBV5-6 and TRBJ2-3; 8 positions match TRBD1. The J segment lost 3 bases and the V segment lost 4 bases, leaving 7 bases of the junction unmatched. Germline values: CDR1 SGHDT, CDR2 YYEEEE. This CDR3 comprises 15 residues. CDR3 amino acids: CASSPLGTGTDTQYF. As DNA, the CDR3 is TGTGCCAGCAGCCCACTTGGGACAGGAACAGATACGCAGTATTTT.

This clonotype was detected a few times. The chain's CDR3 is CASSIVGPHYEQYF. DNA for the CDR3: TGTGCCAGTAGTATAGTGGGCCCTCACTACGAGCAGTACTTC. V usage is TRBV19 and J usage is TRBJ2-7; D is undetermined. Trimming took off 1 base at V and 3 bases at J, with 10 bases between the two ends. The CDR3 covers 14 residues. Germline CDR1 LNHDA, CDR2 SQIVND (reference sequence). Based on the CDR3 plus reference TRBV19 and TRBJ2-7, the full variable domain is DGGITQSPKYLFRKEGQNVTLSCEQNLNHDAMYWYRQDPGQGLRLIYYSQIVNDFQKGDIAEGYSVSREKKESFPLTVTSAQKNPTAFYLCASSIVGPHYEQYFGPGTRLTVT.

The V and J genes are TRBV29-1 and TRBJ2-5; 8 nucleotides align to TRBD1. The V segment lost 6 bases and the J segment 2 bases; nucleotides outside the gene matches: 11. Germline lookup yields CDR1 SQVTM and CDR2 ANQGSEA. This CDR3 has 15 amino acids. The CDR3 coding sequence is TGCAGCGTACGTTATCGACAGGGGAGGCAAGAGACCCAGTACTTC. Translation gives CSVRYRQGRQETQYF.

This clonotype was seen only a few times. This sequence joins TRBV29-1 and TRBJ2-7; possibly TRBD2 for D (5 bases). The CDR3 runs 11 residues. Germline V CDR1 and CDR2: SQVTM, ANQGSEA. V was cut by 6 bases and J by 2 bases, with 8 bases left in between. CDR3 in amino acids: CSVVRAYEQYF. CDR3 coding DNA: TGCAGCGTGGTGAGGGCCTACGAGCAGTACTTC.

The rearrangement links TRBV3-1 to TRBJ2-1; D might be TRBD2 (6 bases). CDR3 length: 17 residues. Per germline, CDR1 LGHDT and CDR2 YNNKEL (reference sequence). V lost 4 bases, J lost 4 bases, and 20 bases lay in between. This CDR3 reads CASSPRTTRPEYNEQFF. The DNA for the CDR3 is TGTGCCAGCAGCCCCCGGACTACCCGCCCAGAGTACAATGAGCAGTTCTTC.

Regarding this clonotype: Since a much larger clone is just one base distant, this may be a read error. The chain links TRBV5-1 to TRBJ2-7; TRBD1 might be the D (6 bases). There are 14 residues in the CDR3. CDR1 is SGHRS and CDR2 is YFSETQ in the germline V gene. The CDR3 bases are TGCGTCAGCAGCTCCATGCCGGACAGCTACGAGCAGTACTTC. Protein product: CVSSSMPDSYEQYF.

This clonotype was detected a few times. V usage is TRBV7-9 and J usage is TRBJ2-1, with 11 bases identical to TRBD2. The CDR3 sequence is 16 residues long. CDR1 SEHNR and CDR2 FQNEAQ come from the germline V gene (reference sequence). V lost 5 bases, J lost 5 bases, and 8 bases stayed unmatched. In DNA, the CDR3 is TGTGCCAGCAGCGCGGCTAGCGGGGGGCCTGACAATGAGCAGTTCTTC. This encodes CASSAASGGPDNEQFF.

V gene TRBV20-1 combines with J gene TRBJ2-2, with D perhaps TRBD2 (6 bases). V lost 0 bases to trimming and J lost 5 bases, with 10 bases between them. The CDR3 runs to 14 residues. CDR1 is DFQATT and CDR2 is SNEGSKA in the germline V gene (reference sequence). As DNA, the CDR3 is TGCAGTGCTAGAGAGCGGGGAAAGACCGGGGAGCTGTTTTTT. It translates to CSARERGKTGELFF.

J is TRBJ1-4 and V is TRBV9, with D tentatively TRBD1 (5 bases). This CDR3 has 16 residues. V lost 3 bases, J lost 5 bases, and 17 bases lay in between. In germline, CDR1 is SGDLS, CDR2 YYNGEE. The DNA for the CDR3 is TGTGCCAGCAGCGCCGGAACGGGACGGACAAATGAAAAACTGTTTTTT. This encodes CASSAGTGRTNEKLFF. The full variable domain, rest sourced from reference TRBV9 and TRBJ1-4, is DSGVTQTPKHLITATGQRVTLRCSPRSGDLSVYWYQQSLDQGLQFLIQYYNGEERAKGNILERFSAQQFPDLHSELNLSSLELGDSALYFCASSAGTGRTNEKLFFGSGTQLSVL.

This clonotype occurred many times. V gene TRBV27 combines with J gene TRBJ2-3, with D perhaps TRBD1 (5 bases). Germline V gene data show CDR1 as MNHEY and CDR2 as SMNVEV (reference sequence). The CDR3 has 15 residues. Trimming cost V 6 bases and J 1 base, with 14 bases left between them. The CDR3 DNA is TGTGCCAGCAGCTCCCCCCTACAGGGCACAGATACGCAGTATTTT. As protein: CASSSPLQGTDTQYF.

This clonotype has a handful of counts. V gene TRBV3-1 combines with J gene TRBJ1-1, with 11 bases fitting TRBD1. Germline V gene sequence: CDR1 LGHDT, CDR2 YNNKEL (reference sequence). The CDR3 sequence is 16 residues long. The junction had 6 bases not matched to a gene; V was cut back by 5 bases and J by 1 base. CDR3 amino acids: CASSETGTGGNTEAFF. The CDR3 DNA reads as TGTGCCAGCAGCGAGACCGGGACAGGGGGGAACACTGAAGCTTTCTTT.